These T cell receptor beta chains were read from a single sample in a study of shared clonotypes between healthy human individuals. TCRdb's table, derived via immunoSEQ multiplex PCR, lists solely in-frame clones and lacks some. Of more than 2 million clones detected, approximately 94% appear once; the ten largest clones hold 1% to 1.3%. Sequencing was performed on naive CD8+ T cells sorted from blood. The origin of the receptors is a man aged 18 to 29 in good health. The CDR3 runs from the conserved cysteine through the conserved F or W. The D gene is left open where the match is weak. Size is omitted from some rows. Given values are once, few, many or a class for expanded clones.

CDR3 DNA: TGCGCCAGCAGCCAAGAACTAGCGGGTGGGGAGGGAGATACGCAGTATTTT
CDR3 protein: CASSQELAGGEGDTQYF
V gene: TRBV4-3
J gene: TRBJ2-3
clone size: -
D gene: TRBD2

CDR3 DNA: TGTGCCAGCACCGTGGGGACTAGTAACACCGGGGAGCTGTTTTTT
CDR3 protein: CASTVGTSNTGELFF
V gene: TRBV6-1
J gene: TRBJ2-2
clone size: -
D gene: TRBD2

CDR3 DNA: TGCGCCAGCAGCCAAGCTTTTGGCCTAGAGACCCAGTACTTC
CDR3 protein: CASSQAFGLETQYF
V gene: TRBV4-1
J gene: TRBJ2-5
clone size: -
D gene: -

CDR3 DNA: TGCGCCAGCAGCTTGGCTGGCAGCCCTGAAGCTTTCTTT
CDR3 protein: CASSLAGSPEAFF
V gene: TRBV5-1
J gene: TRBJ1-1
clone size: -
D gene: -

CDR3 DNA: TGTGCCATCTCGTACGGCACTGAAGCTTTCTTT
CDR3 protein: CAISYGTEAFF
V gene: TRBV10-3
J gene: TRBJ1-1
clone size: -
D gene: -

CDR3 DNA: TGTGCCAGCTCACCAGGTTTAAGGCAAGAGACCCAGTACTTC
CDR3 protein: CASSPGLRQETQYF
V gene: TRBV18
J gene: TRBJ2-5
clone size: -
D gene: -

CDR3 DNA: TGTGCCAGCAGTCCTTGGACAGGACAGGCTAATGAAAAACTGTTTTTT
CDR3 protein: CASSPWTGQANEKLFF
V gene: TRBV7-8
J gene: TRBJ1-4
clone size: -
D gene: TRBD1

CDR3 DNA: TGTGCCAGCAGTGCCCTTCTTCGGGCTAATGAAAAACTGTTTTTT
CDR3 protein: CASSALLRANEKLFF
V gene: TRBV28
J gene: TRBJ1-4
clone size: -
D gene: -

CDR3 DNA: TGTGCCAGCAGCTTTACGGGACAGAGCTCCTACAATGAGCAGTTCTTC
CDR3 protein: CASSFTGQSSYNEQFF
V gene: TRBV4-2
J gene: TRBJ2-1
clone size: -
D gene: TRBD1

CDR3 DNA: TGCGCCAGCAGCCCCCGGGTGGCGGGGGCCCCCTCCTACGAGCAGTACTTC
CDR3 protein: CASSPRVAGAPSYEQYF
V gene: TRBV5-1
J gene: TRBJ2-7
clone size: -
D gene: -

CDR3 DNA: TGTGCCAGCAGCCCCCTAGCGGGATCCTCCTACGAGCAGTACTTC
CDR3 protein: CASSPLAGSSYEQYF
V gene: TRBV14
J gene: TRBJ2-7
clone size: -
D gene: TRBD2

CDR3 DNA: TGTGCCAGCAGCCCGGGGACAGGAAGCGTCTTTAATGAAAAACTGTTTTTT
CDR3 protein: CASSPGTGSVFNEKLFF
V gene: TRBV9
J gene: TRBJ1-4
clone size: -
D gene: TRBD1

CDR3 DNA: TGCAGCGTTGTACCCGGGGGAGAGACCCAGTACTTC
CDR3 protein: CSVVPGGETQYF
V gene: TRBV29-1
J gene: TRBJ2-5
clone size: -
D gene: -

CDR3 DNA: TGTGCCAGCAGCGTAGGGGACTTCACTGAAGCTTTCTTT
CDR3 protein: CASSVGDFTEAFF
V gene: TRBV9
J gene: TRBJ1-1
clone size: -
D gene: -

CDR3 DNA: TGTGCCAGCAGTGAAGAGACTAGCGGGTACAAAGATACGCAGTATTTT
CDR3 protein: CASSEETSGYKDTQYF
V gene: TRBV6-1
J gene: TRBJ2-3
clone size: once
D gene: TRBD2

CDR3 DNA: TGTGCCAGCAGTAGGACACAAACTTTCTCCTACGAGCAGTACTTC
CDR3 protein: CASSRTQTFSYEQYF
V gene: TRBV6-1
J gene: TRBJ2-7
clone size: -
D gene: -

CDR3 DNA: TGTGCCAGCAGTTTTTACGCCTCTGGGGCCAACGTCCTGACTTTC
CDR3 protein: CASSFYASGANVLTF
V gene: TRBV6-5
J gene: TRBJ2-6
clone size: -
D gene: -

CDR3 DNA: TGCGCCAGCAGCCAAGGGACCTTTTCCACTGAAGCTTTCTTT
CDR3 protein: CASSQGTFSTEAFF
V gene: TRBV4-1
J gene: TRBJ1-1
clone size: -
D gene: -

CDR3 DNA: TGTGCCAGCAGTGGCTATAGCAATCAGCCCCAGCATTTT
CDR3 protein: CASSGYSNQPQHF
V gene: TRBV6-5
J gene: TRBJ1-5
clone size: -
D gene: -

CDR3 DNA: TGTGCCAGTAGTGCCAGTTACGAGCAGTACTTC
CDR3 protein: CASSASYEQYF
V gene: TRBV19
J gene: TRBJ2-7
clone size: -
D gene: -

CDR3 DNA: TGTGCCAGCACCTTAGACGACAGCAATCAGCCCCAGCATTTT
CDR3 protein: CASTLDDSNQPQHF
V gene: TRBV6-6
J gene: TRBJ1-5
clone size: -
D gene: -

CDR3 DNA: TGTGCCATCAGCCAGGGACTAGCGGGGGAAGAGACCCAGTACTTC
CDR3 protein: CAISQGLAGEETQYF
V gene: TRBV10-3
J gene: TRBJ2-5
clone size: -
D gene: TRBD2

CDR3 DNA: TGCGCCAGCAGCTCCCAAGGGACAGGGGGCGAGCAGTACTTC
CDR3 protein: CASSSQGTGGEQYF
V gene: TRBV5-1
J gene: TRBJ2-7
clone size: -
D gene: TRBD1

CDR3 DNA: TGCGCCAGCAGTCAATCGATGGGGCCCTACGAGCAGTACTTC
CDR3 protein: CASSQSMGPYEQYF
V gene: TRBV23-1
J gene: TRBJ2-7
clone size: once
D gene: -

CDR3 DNA: TGTGCCAGCTCACAGGGAGTAGCGGGAGTAACAGAGACCCAGTACTTC
CDR3 protein: CASSQGVAGVTETQYF
V gene: TRBV27
J gene: TRBJ2-5
clone size: -
D gene: TRBD2

CDR3 DNA: TGTGCCAGCAGCCCGGGACTTACCTACGAGCAGTACTTC
CDR3 protein: CASSPGLTYEQYF
V gene: TRBV11-3
J gene: TRBJ2-7
clone size: -
D gene: -

CDR3 DNA: TGTGCCAGCAGCCAAAATGACAGGGCGAGAGGGATCTATGGCTACACCTTC
CDR3 protein: CASSQNDRARGIYGYTF
V gene: TRBV28
J gene: TRBJ1-2
clone size: -
D gene: TRBD1

CDR3 DNA: TGCGCCAGCAGCTTGGGACTGCTAACTAGCACAGATACGCAGTATTTT
CDR3 protein: CASSLGLLTSTDTQYF
V gene: TRBV5-1
J gene: TRBJ2-3
clone size: -
D gene: -

CDR3 DNA: TGTGCCAGCAGCTTAAAGAGGGACGAGCTGTTTTTT
CDR3 protein: CASSLKRDELFF
V gene: TRBV11-2
J gene: TRBJ2-2
clone size: -
D gene: -

CDR3 DNA: TGTGCCAGCAGCCGAGGACGGGACAATGAGCAGTTCTTC
CDR3 protein: CASSRGRDNEQFF
V gene: TRBV7-2
J gene: TRBJ2-1
clone size: -
D gene: -

CDR3 DNA: TGCGCCAGCAGCTTGCAGGGAACTGAAGCTTTCTTT
CDR3 protein: CASSLQGTEAFF
V gene: TRBV5-1
J gene: TRBJ1-1
clone size: -
D gene: -

CDR3 DNA: TGTGCCAGCAGCACTGACGGATTTAGCAATCAGCCCCAGCATTTT
CDR3 protein: CASSTDGFSNQPQHF
V gene: TRBV28
J gene: TRBJ1-5
clone size: -
D gene: -

CDR3 DNA: TGCGCCAGCAGCCAATACCGGGACACGGACATTCAGTACTTC
CDR3 protein: CASSQYRDTDIQYF
V gene: TRBV4-1
J gene: TRBJ2-4
clone size: -
D gene: -

CDR3 DNA: TGTGCCAGCAGCTTAGAAAGGGGGCCTAGGAACAATGAGCAGTTCTTC
CDR3 protein: CASSLERGPRNNEQFF
V gene: TRBV7-9
J gene: TRBJ2-1
clone size: -
D gene: TRBD1

CDR3 DNA: TGTGCCAGCAGTTCATCAATGAATACGCAGTATTTT
CDR3 protein: CASSSSMNTQYF
V gene: TRBV28
J gene: TRBJ2-3
clone size: -
D gene: -

CDR3 DNA: TGTGCCAGCAGCGGACGGGGGGATGGAGATACGCAGTATTTT
CDR3 protein: CASSGRGDGDTQYF
V gene: TRBV9
J gene: TRBJ2-3
clone size: -
D gene: TRBD2

CDR3 DNA: TGTGCCAGCAGCGTAGGGGGGTCTAACTACGAGCAGTACTTC
CDR3 protein: CASSVGGSNYEQYF
V gene: TRBV9
J gene: TRBJ2-7
clone size: -
D gene: -

CDR3 DNA: TGCGCCAGCAGCCCGCCCGGGGAGCTGTTTTTT
CDR3 protein: CASSPPGELFF
V gene: TRBV5-1
J gene: TRBJ2-2
clone size: -
D gene: -

CDR3 DNA: TGTGCCTGGAGCTTCGCGGAAGGCCCAGGAGAGCAGTACTTC
CDR3 protein: CAWSFAEGPGEQYF
V gene: TRBV30
J gene: TRBJ2-7
clone size: -
D gene: -

CDR3 DNA: TGTGCCAGCAGTACCCGGAACAGGGGCACCGGGGAGCTGTTTTTT
CDR3 protein: CASSTRNRGTGELFF
V gene: TRBV6-5
J gene: TRBJ2-2
clone size: -
D gene: TRBD1

CDR3 DNA: TGTGCCAGCAAGGGACAGGGTGGGGGCGAGCAGTACTTC
CDR3 protein: CASKGQGGGEQYF
V gene: TRBV19
J gene: TRBJ2-7
clone size: -
D gene: TRBD1

CDR3 DNA: TGTGCCAGCAGTTTTACGGGGGCCGGAGAGACCCAGTACTTC
CDR3 protein: CASSFTGAGETQYF
V gene: TRBV27
J gene: TRBJ2-5
clone size: -
D gene: -

CDR3 DNA: TGCGCCAGCAGCCCACCAGGGATGCTCTCCTACGAGCAGTACTTC
CDR3 protein: CASSPPGMLSYEQYF
V gene: TRBV4-1
J gene: TRBJ2-7
clone size: -
D gene: -

CDR3 DNA: TGTGCCAGCAGCTTTAGAATGCAAGAGACCCAGTACTTC
CDR3 protein: CASSFRMQETQYF
V gene: TRBV7-2
J gene: TRBJ2-5
clone size: -
D gene: -

CDR3 DNA: TGTGCCAGCAGCCGACCCGAAGGGGGAGCCCACACAGATACGCAGTATTTT
CDR3 protein: CASSRPEGGAHTDTQYF
V gene: TRBV7-9
J gene: TRBJ2-3
clone size: -
D gene: -

CDR3 DNA: TGTGCCAGCAGCCCGGCCGAAGGGTCCAAGAATGAGCAGTTCTTC
CDR3 protein: CASSPAEGSKNEQFF
V gene: TRBV7-9
J gene: TRBJ2-1
clone size: -
D gene: -

CDR3 DNA: TGCGCCAGCAGCCAAGTTCCGGGACAGGGGGCGCAGGAGCAGTACTTC
CDR3 protein: CASSQVPGQGAQEQYF
V gene: TRBV4-1
J gene: TRBJ2-7
clone size: once
D gene: TRBD1

CDR3 DNA: TGTGCCAGCAGCCAAGGACCACCGACTAGCGAGCACAATGAGCAGTTCTTC
CDR3 protein: CASSQGPPTSEHNEQFF
V gene: TRBV4-2
J gene: TRBJ2-1
clone size: -
D gene: TRBD2

CDR3 DNA: TGTGCCAGCAGCTTGGAGGGGCTGGGCAACGAGCAGTACTTC
CDR3 protein: CASSLEGLGNEQYF
V gene: TRBV5-4
J gene: TRBJ2-7
clone size: -
D gene: -

CDR3 DNA: TGTGCCAGCCGGGACAGGGTTTTTGAGGGCACCCTGGAAAAACTGTTTTTT
CDR3 protein: CASRDRVFEGTLEKLFF
V gene: TRBV28
J gene: TRBJ1-4
clone size: -
D gene: TRBD1

CDR3 DNA: TGTGCCAGCAGCCCCCGTACCGGGGAGCTGTTTTTT
CDR3 protein: CASSPRTGELFF
V gene: TRBV13
J gene: TRBJ2-2
clone size: -
D gene: -

CDR3 DNA: TGTGCCAGCAGCCTTGTGGGGGCGGGGGTTCCGTACCAAGAGACCCAGTACTTC
CDR3 protein: CASSLVGAGVPYQETQYF
V gene: TRBV7-8
J gene: TRBJ2-5
clone size: -
D gene: -

CDR3 DNA: TGCGCCAGCAGCCAAGAGGGACAGGGGGCCGCTGAAGCTTTCTTT
CDR3 protein: CASSQEGQGAAEAFF
V gene: TRBV4-1
J gene: TRBJ1-1
clone size: -
D gene: TRBD1